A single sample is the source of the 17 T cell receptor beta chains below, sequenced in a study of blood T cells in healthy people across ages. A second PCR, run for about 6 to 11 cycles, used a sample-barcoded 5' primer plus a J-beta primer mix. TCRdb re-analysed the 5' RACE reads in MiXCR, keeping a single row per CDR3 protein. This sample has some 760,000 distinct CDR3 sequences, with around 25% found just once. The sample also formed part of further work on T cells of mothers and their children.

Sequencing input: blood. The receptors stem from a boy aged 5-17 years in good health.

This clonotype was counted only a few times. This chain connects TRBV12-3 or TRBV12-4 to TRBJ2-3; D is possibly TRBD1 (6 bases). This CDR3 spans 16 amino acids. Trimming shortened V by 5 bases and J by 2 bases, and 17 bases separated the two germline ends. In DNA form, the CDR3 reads TGTGCCAGCAGTCCAGGGGCCACCCCTTACACAGATACGCAGTATTTT. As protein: CASSPGATPYTDTQYF.

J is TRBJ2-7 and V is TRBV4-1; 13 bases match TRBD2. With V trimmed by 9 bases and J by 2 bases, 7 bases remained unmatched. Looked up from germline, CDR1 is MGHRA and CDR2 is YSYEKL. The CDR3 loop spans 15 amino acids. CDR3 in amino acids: CARDSGTSGTYEQYF. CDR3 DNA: TGCGCCAGGGACTCCGGGACTAGCGGGACCTACGAGCAGTACTTC.

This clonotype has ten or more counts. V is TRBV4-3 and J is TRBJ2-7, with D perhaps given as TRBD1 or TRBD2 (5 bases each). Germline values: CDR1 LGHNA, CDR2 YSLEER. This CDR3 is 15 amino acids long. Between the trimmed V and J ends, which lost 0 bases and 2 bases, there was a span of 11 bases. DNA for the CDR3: TGCGCCAGCAGCCAAGATTACCGGGGCGCCTACGAGCAGTACTTC. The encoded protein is CASSQDYRGAYEQYF.

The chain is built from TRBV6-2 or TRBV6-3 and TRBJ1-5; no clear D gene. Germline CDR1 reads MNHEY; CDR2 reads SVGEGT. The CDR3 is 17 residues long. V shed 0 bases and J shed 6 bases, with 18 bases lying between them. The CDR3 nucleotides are TGTGCCAGCAGTTACTCGTCTGTCAGATCTTCAAGTCAGCCCCAGCATTTT. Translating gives CASSYSSVRSSSQPQHF.

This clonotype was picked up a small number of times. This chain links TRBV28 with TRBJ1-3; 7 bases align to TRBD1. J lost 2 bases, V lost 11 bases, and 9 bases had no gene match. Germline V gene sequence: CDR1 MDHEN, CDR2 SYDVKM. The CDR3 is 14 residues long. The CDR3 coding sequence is TGTGCCGCCTCACCGACAGGGACTGGAAACACCATATATTTT. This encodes CAASPTGTGNTIYF.

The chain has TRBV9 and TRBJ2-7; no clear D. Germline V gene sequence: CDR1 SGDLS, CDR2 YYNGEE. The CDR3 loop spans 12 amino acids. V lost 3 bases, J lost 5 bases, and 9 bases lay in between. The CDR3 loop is CASSATLHEQYF. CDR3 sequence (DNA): TGTGCCAGCAGCGCGACCCTACACGAGCAGTACTTC.

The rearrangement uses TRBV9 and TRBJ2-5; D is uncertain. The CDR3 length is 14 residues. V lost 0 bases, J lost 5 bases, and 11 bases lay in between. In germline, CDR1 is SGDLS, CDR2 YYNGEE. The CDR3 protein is CASSVGAGDETQYF. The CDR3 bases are TGTGCCAGCAGCGTAGGGGCCGGAGACGAGACCCAGTACTTC.

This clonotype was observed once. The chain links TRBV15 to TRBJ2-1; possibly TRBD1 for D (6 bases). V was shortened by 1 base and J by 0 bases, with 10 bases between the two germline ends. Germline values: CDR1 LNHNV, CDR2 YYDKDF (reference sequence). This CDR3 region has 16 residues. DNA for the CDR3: TGTGCCACCAGCAGAGCGATAGGGGGCTCCTACAATGAGCAGTTCTTC. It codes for CATSRAIGGSYNEQFF.

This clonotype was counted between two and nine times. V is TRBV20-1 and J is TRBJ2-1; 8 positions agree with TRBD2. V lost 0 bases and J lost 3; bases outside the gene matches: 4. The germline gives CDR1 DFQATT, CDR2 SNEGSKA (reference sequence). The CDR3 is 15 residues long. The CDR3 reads CSARELSGDYNEQFF. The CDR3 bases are TGCAGTGCTAGAGAGCTTAGCGGGGACTACAATGAGCAGTTCTTC.

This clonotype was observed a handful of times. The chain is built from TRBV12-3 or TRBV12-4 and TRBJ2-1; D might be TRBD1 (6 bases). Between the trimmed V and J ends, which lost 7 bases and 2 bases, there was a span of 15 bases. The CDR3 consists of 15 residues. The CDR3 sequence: CASTRGTKAYNEQFF. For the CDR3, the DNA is TGTGCCAGCACTAGGGGGACGAAAGCCTACAATGAGCAGTTCTTC.

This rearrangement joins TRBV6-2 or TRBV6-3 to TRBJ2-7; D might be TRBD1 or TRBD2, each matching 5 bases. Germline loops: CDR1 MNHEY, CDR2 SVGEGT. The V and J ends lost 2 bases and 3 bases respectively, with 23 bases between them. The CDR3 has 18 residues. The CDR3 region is CASSYQKQDSPSIYEQYF. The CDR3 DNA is TGTGCCAGCAGTTACCAAAAACAGGACTCTCCATCCATCTACGAGCAGTACTTC.

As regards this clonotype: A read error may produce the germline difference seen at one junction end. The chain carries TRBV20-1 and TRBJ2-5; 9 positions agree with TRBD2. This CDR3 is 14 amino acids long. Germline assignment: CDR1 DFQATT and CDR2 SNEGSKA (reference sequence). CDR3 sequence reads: CSARLAGRGETQCF. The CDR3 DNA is TGCAGTGCTAGGCTAGCGGGGAGAGGGGAGACCCAGTGCTTC.

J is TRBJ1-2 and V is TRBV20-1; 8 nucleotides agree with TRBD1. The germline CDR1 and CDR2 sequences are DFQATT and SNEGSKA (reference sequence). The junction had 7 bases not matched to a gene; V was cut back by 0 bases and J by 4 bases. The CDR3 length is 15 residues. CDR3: CSARDLQGEGYGYTF. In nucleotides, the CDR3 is TGCAGTGCTAGAGATCTACAGGGGGAAGGCTATGGCTACACCTTC.

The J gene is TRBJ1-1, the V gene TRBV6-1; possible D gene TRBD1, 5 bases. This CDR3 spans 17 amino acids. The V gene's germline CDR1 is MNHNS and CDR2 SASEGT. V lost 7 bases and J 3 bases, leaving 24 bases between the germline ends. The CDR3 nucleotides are TGTGCCAGCAAATCGGCCGGGAGCGGGGCAGGGTACACTGAAGCTTTCTTT. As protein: CASKSAGSGAGYTEAFF.

The CDR3: CSVKGNEQFF. The CDR3 region has the DNA TGCAGCGTTAAGGGGAATGAGCAGTTCTTC. V is TRBV29-1 and J is TRBJ2-1, with a tentative D call TRBD1 (5 bases). The CDR3 has 10 residues. V was pared by 5 bases and J by 7 bases, with 6 bases between. Germline CDR1 reads SQVTM; CDR2 reads ANQGSEA.

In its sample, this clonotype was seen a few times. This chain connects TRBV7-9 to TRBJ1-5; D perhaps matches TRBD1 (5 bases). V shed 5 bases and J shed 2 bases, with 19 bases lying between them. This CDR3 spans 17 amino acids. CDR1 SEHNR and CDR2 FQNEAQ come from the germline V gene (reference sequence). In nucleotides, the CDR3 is TGTGCCAGCAGCACAGTCCCTGGCAGGGCAGGCAATCAGCCCCAGCATTTT. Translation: CASSTVPGRAGNQPQHF.

The CDR3 bases are TGTGCCAGCAGTCCCGAGACTAGCGGGAGAAACATTCAGTACTTC. Translating it yields CASSPETSGRNIQYF. The V call is TRBV28, the J call TRBJ2-4; 12 nucleotides match TRBD2. CDR1 is MDHEN, CDR2 SYDVKM, per germline. With V trimmed by 5 bases and J by 6 bases, 5 bases remained unmatched. The CDR3 sequence is 15 residues long.